Below are 17 T cell receptor beta chains sequenced from a single sample in a study of cytotoxic CD8 clonotypes in ibrutinib-treated CLL. Clones were read by immunoSEQ multiplex PCR, and TCRdb kept only the in-frame ones, dropping some. The profile shows about 140,000 clones, about 80% of them singletons. This specimen consisted of PBMCs, obtained after 12 months of ibrutinib treatment. The receptor set was obtained from a human donor with chronic lymphocytic leukemia.

This clone has only one observation. The chain joins TRBV5-1 to TRBJ1-1, with 9 bases matching TRBD1. Germline CDR1 SGHRS, CDR2 YFSETQ. The CDR3 length is 14 residues. Trimming removed 4 bases from V and 1 base from J; junction bases left unmatched: 2. The CDR3 is CASSRDRENTEAFF. The CDR3 DNA reads TGCGCCAGCAGCAGGGACAGGGAGAACACTGAAGCTTTCTTT.

The rearrangement uses TRBV5-6 and TRBJ2-5; D possibly corresponds to TRBD2 (7 bases). The germline V and J ends were trimmed by 1 base and 3 bases, with 10 bases remaining between them. The CDR3 runs 14 residues. The germline CDR1 and CDR2 sequences are SGHDT and YYEEEE. The chain's CDR3 is CASSLTGTKETQYF. In DNA, the CDR3 is TGTGCCAGCAGCTTGACAGGGACTAAAGAGACCCAGTACTTC.

This chain joins TRBV9 and TRBJ2-7; TRBD1 is a possible D gene (6 bases). V was pared by 5 bases and J by 5 bases, with 17 bases between. This CDR3 contains 14 residues. Germline CDR1 is SGDLS and CDR2 is YYNGEE. The CDR3 DNA reads TGTGCCAGCAGTAGTACAGGGTACGTCCACGAGCAGTACTTC. It yields the protein CASSSTGYVHEQYF.

This clone was observed a handful of times. The chain joins TRBV6-1 to TRBJ1-6; no definite D call. Germline V gives CDR1 MNHNS, CDR2 SASEGT. The CDR3 contains 14 residues. The germline V and J ends were trimmed by 8 bases and 7 bases, with 15 bases remaining between them. CDR3 sequence (DNA): TGTGCCAGCCATTACAACCCAGAGAATTCACCCCTCCACTTT. Translating it yields CASHYNPENSPLHF.

This clone appeared a single time. This sequence joins TRBV15 and TRBJ2-3; 12 bases agree with TRBD2. Trimming took 5 bases from V and 5 from J; bases not matched to a gene: 11. The germline CDR1 and CDR2 sequences are LNHNV and YYDKDF (reference sequence). The CDR3 extends over 17 amino acids. The CDR3 DNA is TGTGCCACCAGCGGAACCTTCGGACTAGCGGGGAGAGATACGCAGTATTTT. Amino acid sequence: CATSGTFGLAGRDTQYF.

This chain joins TRBV9 and TRBJ2-7; TRBD1 is a possible D gene (6 bases). The V end lost 4 bases, the J end lost 4 bases, and 15 bases lay between the germline ends. Per the germline V gene, CDR1 is SGDLS and CDR2 is YYNGEE. This CDR3 contains 14 residues. CDR3 loop: CASSPIRGSYEQYF. For the CDR3, the DNA is TGTGCCAGCAGCCCCATTAGGGGGTCTTACGAGCAGTACTTC. The full variable domain, in which reference TRBV9 and TRBJ2-7 provide the parts outside the CDR3, is DSGVTQTPKHLITATGQRVTLRCSPRSGDLSVYWYQQSLDQGLQFLIQYYNGEERAKGNILERFSAQQFPDLHSELNLSSLELGDSALYFCASSPIRGSYEQYFGPGTRLTVT.

V and J are TRBV9 and TRBJ2-1; D remains ambiguous. The CDR3 has 16 amino acids. Germline-derived CDR1 and CDR2 are SGDLS and YYNGEE. V was pared by 0 bases and J by 2 bases, with 12 bases between. In DNA, the CDR3 is TGTGCCAGCAGCGTAGACGGTCAGCGCCCCTACAATGAGCAGTTCTTC. This gives the protein CASSVDGQRPYNEQFF.

This chain connects TRBV9 to TRBJ2-7; 10 nucleotides align to TRBD1. V gave up 2 bases and J gave up 7 bases; unmatched junction bases: 9. The germline V gene encodes CDR1 SGDLS and CDR2 YYNGEE. The CDR3 totals 15 residues. The CDR3 region is CASSVGSTGGGEQYF. CDR3 DNA sequence: TGTGCCAGCAGCGTTGGTTCGACAGGGGGCGGTGAGCAGTACTTC.

This chain uses TRBV10-3 with TRBJ1-3; no clear D gene. CDR3 length: 14 amino acids. V lost 7 bases, J lost 1 base, and 11 bases lay in between. Germline V gene lookup returns CDR1 ENHRY and CDR2 SYGVKD. CDR3 sequence: CAIKGDGSGNTIYF. CDR3 coding DNA: TGTGCCATCAAGGGCGACGGATCTGGAAACACCATATATTTT.

This clone showed up just a few times. The chain employs TRBV19 and TRBJ2-7; D perhaps matches TRBD1 (6 bases). The germline V gene encodes CDR1 LNHDA and CDR2 SQIVND (reference sequence). V lost 1 base, J lost 3 bases, and 16 bases lay in between. This CDR3 has 16 residues. DNA for the CDR3: TGTGCCAGTAGTATAGGCCGGGACAACGGATTCTACGAGCAGTACTTC. Protein sequence: CASSIGRDNGFYEQYF.

The chain links TRBV7-3 to TRBJ2-3, with D tentatively TRBD1 (6 bases). V was shortened by 2 bases and J by 0 bases, with 6 bases between the two germline ends. Looked up from germline, CDR1 is SGHTA and CDR2 is FQGTGA. The CDR3 length is 14 residues. The CDR3 is CASSLGTSTDTQYF. The CDR3 coding sequence is TGTGCCAGCAGCTTAGGGACAAGCACAGATACGCAGTATTTT.

The V call is TRBV30, the J call TRBJ1-1; the D gene is possibly TRBD1 (5 bases). Germline CDR1 and CDR2: GTSNPN and SVGIG (reference sequence). This CDR3 spans 13 amino acids. Trimming shortened V by 2 bases and J by 5 bases, and 12 bases separated the two germline ends. DNA for the CDR3: TGTGCCTGGAGTCGGGGCTTGCGAACTGAAGCTTTCTTT. Its protein product is CAWSRGLRTEAFF.

This clone showed up just once. The rearrangement uses TRBV19 and TRBJ1-4; perhaps TRBD1 as D (6 bases). Trimming cost V 5 bases and J 3 bases, with 16 bases left between them. The length of the CDR3 is 16 residues. Germline lookup yields CDR1 LNHDA and CDR2 SQIVND (reference sequence). This CDR3 is CASSPGGASANEKLFF. DNA for the CDR3: TGTGCCAGTAGTCCGGGGGGCGCCTCGGCTAATGAAAAACTGTTTTTT.

The rearrangement joins TRBV19 to TRBJ2-7; maybe TRBD1 (6 bases). CDR1 LNHDA and CDR2 SQIVND come from the germline V gene (reference sequence). The CDR3 extends over 13 amino acids. Trimming left V 5 bases short and J 3 bases short, with 11 bases between. Here the CDR3 DNA reads TGTGCCAGTAGTCCCCAGGACAGCTACGAGCAGTACTTC. Translated, it gives CASSPQDSYEQYF.

The chain combines TRBV13 with TRBJ2-7, with D tentatively TRBD1 (5 bases). The CDR3 sequence is 13 residues long. The V gene's germline CDR1 is PRHDT and CDR2 FYEKMQ (reference sequence). V lost 5 bases and J lost 4, with 12 bases in between. CDR3: CASSARTSYEQYF. CDR3 bases: TGTGCCAGCAGCGCCCGGACATCTTACGAGCAGTACTTC.

CDR3: CASSRSAQETQYF. The CDR3 DNA is TGTGCCAGCAGCCGTAGCGCTCAAGAGACCCAGTACTTC. V gene TRBV7-2 combines with J gene TRBJ2-5, with D possibly being TRBD2 (5 bases). Germline V gene sequence: CDR1 SGHTA, CDR2 FQGNSA. The CDR3 has 13 amino acids. V lost 5 bases and J lost 2, with 9 bases in between.

The chain carries TRBV6-4 and TRBJ1-6; D may be TRBD1 (6 bases). The CDR3 runs to 18 residues. V lost 4 bases and J 0 bases, leaving 16 bases between the germline ends. Germline lookup yields CDR1 MRHNA and CDR2 SNTAGT. CDR3 sequence reads: CASSVLRQGSSYNSPLHF. The CDR3, as DNA: TGTGCCAGCAGTGTACTTAGGCAGGGGAGCTCCTATAATTCACCCCTCCACTTT.